This TCR beta chain was profiled in a study of PD-L1 blockade in urothelial cancer. Looking at the study overall: At some point between 2014 and 2016 therapy began: atezolizumab 1,200 mg intravenously every 3 weeks. Bladder-origin urothelial cancer in males described about 85% of the 29 patients.

The time point is: pretreatment peripheral blood. The table came from immunoSEQ multiplex PCR; TCRdb's copy has only in-frame clones and leaves some out. The table records under 80,000 clones, around 81% of them present only once. V was pared by 1 base and J by 5 bases, with 2 bases of the junction left unmatched. Germline V lookup: CDR1 GTSNPN, CDR2 SVGIG (reference sequence). This CDR3 contains 13 residues. The TCR originated in a man aged 65 to 85 with urothelial cancer. This chain joins TRBV30 and TRBJ2-7, with 10 positions matching TRBD2. The material sequenced was PBMCs, taken around atezolizumab (anti-PD-L1) treatment. DNA for the CDR3: TGTGCCTGGAGTGCAGGACTAGCGGACGAGCAGTACTTC. Encoded protein: CAWSAGLADEQYF.